This T cell receptor (beta chain) comes out of a study of T cells in Graves' hyperthyroidism and ophthalmopathy. RNA transcripts provided the source from which TCR beta CDR3 regions were amplified. A set of HTBI primers served as the primers for a first-round RT-PCR of the TCR CDR3. TCRdb redid the calling of the multiplex PCR reads with MiXCR, one entry per CDR3 protein. The sample lists nearly 600,000 distinct CDR3 sequences, over 12% occurring once. Trimming removed 3 bases at V and 3 bases at J, with 12 bases between. Germline CDR1 reads MDHEN; CDR2 reads SYDVKM. CDR3 length: 15 residues. Ophthalmopathy in the patients scored at least 3 on Clinical Activity Score and at least 4 on NOSPECS grade, lasting under 3 months. At least ten counts were recorded for this clonotype.

The receptor comes from a woman aged 18-29 years with Graves' ophthalmopathy. The sequencing sample was made of blood. The chain uses TRBV28 and TRBJ1-5; weak D call: TRBD1 (6 bases). As DNA, the CDR3 is TGTGCCAGCAGTTTTCACAGGGACTTCAATCAGCCCCAGCATTTT. This sequence encodes CASSFHRDFNQPQHF.